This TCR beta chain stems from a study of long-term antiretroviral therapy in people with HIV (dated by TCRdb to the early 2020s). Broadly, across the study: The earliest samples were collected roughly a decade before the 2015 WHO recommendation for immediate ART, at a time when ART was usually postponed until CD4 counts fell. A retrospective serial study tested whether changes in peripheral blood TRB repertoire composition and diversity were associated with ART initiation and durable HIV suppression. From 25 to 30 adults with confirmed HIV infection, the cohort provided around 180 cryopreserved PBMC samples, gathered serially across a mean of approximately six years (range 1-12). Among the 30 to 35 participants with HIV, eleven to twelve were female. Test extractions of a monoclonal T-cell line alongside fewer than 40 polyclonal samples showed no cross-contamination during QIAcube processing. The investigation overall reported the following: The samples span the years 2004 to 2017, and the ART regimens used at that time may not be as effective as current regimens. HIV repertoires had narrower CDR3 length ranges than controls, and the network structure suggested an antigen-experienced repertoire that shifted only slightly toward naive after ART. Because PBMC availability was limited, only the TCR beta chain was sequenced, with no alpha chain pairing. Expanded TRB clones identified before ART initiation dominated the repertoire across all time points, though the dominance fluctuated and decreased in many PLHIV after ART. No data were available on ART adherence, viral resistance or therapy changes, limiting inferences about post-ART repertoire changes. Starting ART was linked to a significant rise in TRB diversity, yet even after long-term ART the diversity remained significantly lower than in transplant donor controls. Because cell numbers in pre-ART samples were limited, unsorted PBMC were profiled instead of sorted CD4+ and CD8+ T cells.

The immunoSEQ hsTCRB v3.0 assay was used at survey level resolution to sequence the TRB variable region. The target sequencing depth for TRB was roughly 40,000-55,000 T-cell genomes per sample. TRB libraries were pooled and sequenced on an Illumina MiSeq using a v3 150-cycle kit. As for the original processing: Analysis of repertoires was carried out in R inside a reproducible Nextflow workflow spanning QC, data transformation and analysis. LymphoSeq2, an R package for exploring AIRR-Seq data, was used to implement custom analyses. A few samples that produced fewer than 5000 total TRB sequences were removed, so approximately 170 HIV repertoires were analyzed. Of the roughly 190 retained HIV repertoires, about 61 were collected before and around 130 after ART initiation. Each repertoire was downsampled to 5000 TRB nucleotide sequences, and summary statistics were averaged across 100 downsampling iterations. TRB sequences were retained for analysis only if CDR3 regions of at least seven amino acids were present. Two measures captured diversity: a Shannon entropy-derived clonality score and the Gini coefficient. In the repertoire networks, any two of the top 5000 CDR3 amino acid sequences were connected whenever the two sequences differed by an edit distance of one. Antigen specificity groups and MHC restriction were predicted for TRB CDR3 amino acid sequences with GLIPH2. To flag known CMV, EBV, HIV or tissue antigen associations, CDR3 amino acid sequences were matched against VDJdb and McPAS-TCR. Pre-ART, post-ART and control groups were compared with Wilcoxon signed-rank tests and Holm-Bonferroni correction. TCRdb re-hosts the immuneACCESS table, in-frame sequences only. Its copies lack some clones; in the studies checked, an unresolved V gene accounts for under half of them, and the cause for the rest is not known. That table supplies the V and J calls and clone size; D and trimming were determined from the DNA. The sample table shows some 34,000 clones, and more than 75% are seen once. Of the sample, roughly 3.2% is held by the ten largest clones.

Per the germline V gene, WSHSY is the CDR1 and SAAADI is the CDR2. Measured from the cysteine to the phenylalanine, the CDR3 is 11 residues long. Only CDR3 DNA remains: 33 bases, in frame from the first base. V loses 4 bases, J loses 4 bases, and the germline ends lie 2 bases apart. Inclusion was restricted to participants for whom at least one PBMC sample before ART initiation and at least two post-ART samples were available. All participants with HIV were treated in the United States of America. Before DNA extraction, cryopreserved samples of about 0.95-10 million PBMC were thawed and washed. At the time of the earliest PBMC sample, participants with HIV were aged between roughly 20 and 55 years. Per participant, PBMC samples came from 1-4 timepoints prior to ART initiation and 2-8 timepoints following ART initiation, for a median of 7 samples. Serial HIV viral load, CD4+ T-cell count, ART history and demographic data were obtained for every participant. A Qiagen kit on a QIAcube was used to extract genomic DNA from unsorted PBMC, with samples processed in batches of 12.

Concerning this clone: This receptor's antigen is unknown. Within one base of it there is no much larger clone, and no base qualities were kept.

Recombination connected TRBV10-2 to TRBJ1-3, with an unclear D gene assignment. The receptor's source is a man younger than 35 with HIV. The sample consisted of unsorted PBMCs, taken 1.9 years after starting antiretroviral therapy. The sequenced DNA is TGCGCCAGCAGTGGGGGAAACACCATATATTTT. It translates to CASSGGNTIYF.